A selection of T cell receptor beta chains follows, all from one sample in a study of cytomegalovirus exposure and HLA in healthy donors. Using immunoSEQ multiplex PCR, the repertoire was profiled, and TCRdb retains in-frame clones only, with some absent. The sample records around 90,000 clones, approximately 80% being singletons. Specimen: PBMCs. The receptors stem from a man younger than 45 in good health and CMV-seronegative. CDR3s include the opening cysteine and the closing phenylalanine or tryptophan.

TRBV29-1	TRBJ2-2	CSVLTGGTGELFF
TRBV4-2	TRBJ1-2	CASSVRTTNYGYTF
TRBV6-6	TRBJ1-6	CASIKPNSPLHF
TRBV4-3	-	CASSQEGRGSYEQYF
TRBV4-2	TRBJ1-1	CASSLKPSETEAFF
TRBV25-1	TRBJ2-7	CASSEAQGTLLEQYF
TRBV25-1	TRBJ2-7	CASSENVGAAHEQYF
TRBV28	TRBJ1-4	CASSLEQGREKLFF
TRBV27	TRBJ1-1	CASSSRTGDRAEAFF
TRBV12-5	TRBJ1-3	CASGPSGNTIYF
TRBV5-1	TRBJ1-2	CASSTPGQGKHGYTF
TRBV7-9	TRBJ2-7	CASSSPAYEQYF
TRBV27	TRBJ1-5	CASQDRMGNQPQHF
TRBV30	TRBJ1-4	CAWTGTTNEKLFF
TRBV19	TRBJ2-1	CAIRGTGNNNEQFF
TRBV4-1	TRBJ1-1	CASSRPGQASMNTEAFF
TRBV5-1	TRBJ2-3	CASSLVPGERGIDTQYF
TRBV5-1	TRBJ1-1	CASSPRQDSEAFF
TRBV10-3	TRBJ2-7	CAISETGQGHYEQYF
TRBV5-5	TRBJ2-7	CASSPGYEQYF
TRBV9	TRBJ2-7	CASSNSGNSYEQYF
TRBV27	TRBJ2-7	CASVGDRGRYEQYF
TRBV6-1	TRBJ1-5	CASTAGQGAAQPQHF
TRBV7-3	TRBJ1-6	CASSMTGADSPLHF
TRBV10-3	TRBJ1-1	CAISPGQLNTEAFF
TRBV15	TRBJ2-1	CATSDTSGVGGRNEQFF
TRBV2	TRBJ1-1	CASSRDSSNTEAFF
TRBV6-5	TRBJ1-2	CASSLAANYGYTF
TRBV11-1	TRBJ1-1	CASSFDRFSEAFF
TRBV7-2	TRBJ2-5	CASRISGALQETQYF
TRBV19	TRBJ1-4	CASSPLWPFATNEKLFF
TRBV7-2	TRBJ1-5	CASSLEAGEDQPQHF
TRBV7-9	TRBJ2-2	CASSFTVFDTGELFF
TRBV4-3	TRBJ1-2	CASSQEGGRFYGYTF
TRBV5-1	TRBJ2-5	CASSPVDLEETQYF
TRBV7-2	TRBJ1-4	CASSLYSQAGEKLFF
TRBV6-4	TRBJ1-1	CASSEVTGAEAFF
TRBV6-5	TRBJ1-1	CASSSTIQGRDTEAFF
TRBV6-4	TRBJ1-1	CASSREGNTEAFF
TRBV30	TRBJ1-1	CAWRGGMNTEAFF
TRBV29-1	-	CSVTGLAASSYEQYF
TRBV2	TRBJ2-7	CASKGGQPPYEQYF
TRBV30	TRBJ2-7	CAWSVHYEQYF
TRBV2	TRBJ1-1	CASSEESSFMNTEAFF
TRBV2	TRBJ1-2	CASSGTLDGYTF
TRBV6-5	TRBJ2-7	CASRRTSVGSYEQYF
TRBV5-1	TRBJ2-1	CASSFRDRGAEQFF
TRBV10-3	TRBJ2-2	CAINMDRGLNTGELFF